The source of this TCR beta chain is a study of regulatory T cells in long-lasting Graves disease. Study-wide results and caveats: The sample size was small, and this may have reduced accuracy.

This CDR3 contains 16 residues. Germline loops: CDR1 LGHDT, CDR2 YNNKEL (reference sequence). Trimming at V came to 4 bases and at J to 2 bases, leaving 2 bases not matched to a gene. Researchers made TCR beta libraries by using iRepertoire HTBI primers and running Arm-PCR on CDR3 regions. One entry per CDR3 protein, called by TCRdb with MiXCR from the multiplex PCR reads. The table records a few hundred thousand distinct CDR3 sequences, over 12% of them present only once. This clonotype occurred many times. The target antigen is unknown. Time point reported: newly diagnosed GD, antithyroid drugs for less than 3 months. Scientists built the TCR library using RNA that was extracted from PBMCs. In addition, the sample was reused for a study of T cells in Graves' hyperthyroidism and ophthalmopathy. That work states: A first-round RT-PCR of the TCR CDR3 used the HTBI primer set.

Sequencing was performed on peripheral blood mononuclear cells (PBMCs), taken at new diagnosis, from a patient treated with antithyroid drugs. The TCR sequence derives from a woman between 40 and 50 years old with Graves disease. The chain recombines TRBV3-1 with TRBJ2-5; 15 bases fit TRBD2. As DNA, the CDR3 is TGTGCCAGCAGCCCAGGACTAGCGGGAGGGCAAGAGACCCAGTACTTC. Its protein product is CASSPGLAGGQETQYF.